The source of this TCR beta chain is a study of blood T cell repertoires in COVID-19 (dated by TCRdb to about 2020). In the study overall: Collaborator samples came from the United States, Italy and Spain and covered acute and convalescent phases of COVID-19. The prospective study material was composed of cDNA or gDNA derived from T cells, B-cell-depleted T cells, or PBMCs. Deeply sampled blood TCRbeta repertoires from subjects exposed to, actively infected with, or recovered from COVID-19 were included in the dataset. A freely available public database, intended as a resource for researchers studying the immune response to SARS-CoV-2, is where the repertoires were released. Samples were obtained from the ongoing ImmuneRACE study (first 160 participants) and from 1,254 subjects provided by 6 global collaborators. The sample metadata nearly always contained a de-identified subject ID, COVID-19 status, age in years and sex. Where available, HLA class I and class II types were taken from metadata supplied by the sample provider and were not determined by assay-based typing.

Each collaborating institution followed its own protocols to collect whole blood in K2EDTA tubes. For TCRbeta analysis, collaborators shipped samples in one of three forms: frozen whole blood, isolated PBMCs, or DNA extracted from either of those sample types. As regards this clone: It lacks a known antigen. No base quality information exists; no much larger clone differs at one position.

The investigation overall reported the following: The quantity of clinical and demographic metadata differed by source and by participant and was supplied without curation.

CDR3 length: 15 amino acids, cysteine to phenylalanine. Just CDR3 DNA is preserved here, 45 bases in frame from base 1. The immunoSEQ Assay, a bias-controlled multiplex PCR, was used to amplify TCRbeta CDR3 regions from genomic DNA. The paper's data handling went like this. The number of nucleated cells in each sample was estimated by amplification of reference gene primers within the assay. To quantify the absolute abundance of each unique TCRbeta CDR3 rearrangement, sequence reads were collapsed and filtered. For each sample, productive Simpson clonality was calculated as the square root of Simpson's diversity index over productive rearrangements. TCRdb limited this immuneACCESS table to in-frame rearrangements with V and J called. A share of clones is missing; checked studies link under half to unresolved V genes, and the rest is unexplained. Clonal size and the V and J genes are those of that table, whereas D and trimming came from the DNA. The sample table contains 40,000 to 55,000 clones; only one count was recorded for around 90% of them. Around 2.2% of the sample comes from the top ten.

Sequencing was performed on peripheral blood. The rearranged segments are TRBV21-1 and TRBJ2-7; TRBD2, the D gene given by the table, was not confirmed from the DNA. TRBV21-1 is listed as a pseudogene. This clonotype was obtained from a human donor in a cohort sampled during active COVID-19. In nucleotides, the sequence is TGTGCCAGCAGAACCCGCGAGAGAAGAGGCTACGAGCAGTACTTC. Translated, it gives CASRTRERRGYEQYF.